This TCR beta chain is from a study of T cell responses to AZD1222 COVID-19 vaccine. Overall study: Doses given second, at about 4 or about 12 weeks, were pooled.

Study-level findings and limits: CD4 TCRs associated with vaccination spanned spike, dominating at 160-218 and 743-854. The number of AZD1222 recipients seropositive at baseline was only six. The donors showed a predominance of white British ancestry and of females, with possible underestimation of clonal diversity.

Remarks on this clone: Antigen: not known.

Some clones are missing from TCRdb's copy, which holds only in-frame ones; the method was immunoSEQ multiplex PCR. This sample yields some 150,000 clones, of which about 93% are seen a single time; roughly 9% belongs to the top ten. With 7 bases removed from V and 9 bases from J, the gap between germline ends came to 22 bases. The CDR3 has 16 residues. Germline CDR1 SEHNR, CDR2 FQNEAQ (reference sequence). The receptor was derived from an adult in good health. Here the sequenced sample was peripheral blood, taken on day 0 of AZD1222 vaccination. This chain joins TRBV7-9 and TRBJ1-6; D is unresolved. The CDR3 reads CASIKWSGWVTSPLHF. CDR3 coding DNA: TGTGCCAGCATCAAGTGGTCCGGGTGGGTTACTTCACCCCTCCACTTT.